A single sample gave rise to the 18 T cell receptor beta chains below, sequenced in a study of tumor-infiltrating lymphocytes in primary liver carcinoma. Taking about 17-32 mg of unsorted bulk tissue, the authors co-extracted RNA and DNA. Production of TCR beta cDNA used 400 to 650 ng total RNA together with a constant-region primer. Amplification in three nested multiplex PCR rounds with slightly modified ARM-PCR gave rise to TCR beta libraries. For roughly 10 cycles apiece, the opening two PCR rounds ran with TRBV1-TRBV30 forward primers and a C-beta reverse primer. Using its own MiXCR run on the multiplex PCR reads, TCRdb lists one record per CDR3 protein. This sample has roughly 200,000 distinct CDR3 sequences; 70% to 90% occur once, and the top ten carry approximately 18%. Sequencing was done on a sample of tumor tissue from primary liver carcinoma. All receptors come from a middle-aged man with primary liver carcinoma and hepatitis B virus infection.

The chain combines TRBV7-8 with TRBJ2-5, with 11 nucleotides matching TRBD1. The CDR3 is made up of 14 amino acids. Germline V gene lookup returns CDR1 SGHVS and CDR2 FQNEAQ. V shed 7 bases, J shed 8 bases, and the junction held 9 bases outside the gene matches. The CDR3 loop is CASIRDRGTDTQYF. The DNA of the CDR3 is TGTGCCAGCATCAGGGACAGGGGGACTGATACCCAGTACTTC.

The V gene is TRBV6-1, the J gene TRBJ2-5; possible D gene TRBD1, 6 bases. V lost 3 bases, J lost 5 bases, and 22 bases lay in between. This CDR3 has 17 residues. Germline-derived CDR1 and CDR2 are MNHNS and SASEGT. The CDR3 loop is CASSEYVPIQGRETQYF. The CDR3 DNA follows: TGTGCCAGCAGTGAGTACGTCCCCATACAGGGTCGTGAGACCCAGTACTTC.

In regard to this clonotype: The germline gene is not matched at one end of the junction; a read error may be the cause. The DNA for the CDR3 is TGTGCCAGCAATTACGAAGTACCCTACGAGCAGTGCTTC. Translating gives CASNYEVPYEQCF. This rearrangement joins TRBV6-2 or TRBV6-3 to TRBJ2-7; D uncertain. There are 13 residues in the CDR3. CDR1 and CDR2 from the germline V gene are MNHEY and SVGEGT.

The V and J genes are TRBV28 and TRBJ2-5, with 8 nucleotides matching TRBD2. The CDR3 runs to 16 residues. From germline, CDR1 is MDHEN and CDR2 SYDVKM. V gave up 11 bases and J gave up 1 base; unmatched junction bases: 15. CDR3 region: CADSLVILAAQETQYF. DNA of the CDR3: TGTGCCGACAGTTTAGTGATACTAGCGGCCCAAGAGACCCAGTACTTC.

In regard to this clonotype: Relative to the germline gene, one junction end is altered; a read error may explain this. The genes are TRBV11-1 and TRBJ1-6; D unresolved. Germline V gene data show CDR1 as SGHAT and CDR2 as FQDESV (reference sequence). CDR3 size: 13 residues. CDR3: CDISRTLVSPLHF. CDR3 in DNA: TGTGACATCAGCCGTACACTGGTTTCACCACTCCACTTT. The full variable domain, completed using reference TRBV11-1 and TRBJ1-6, is EAEVAQSPRYKITEKSQAVAFWCDPISGHATLYWYRQILGQGPELLVQFQDESVVDDSQLPKDRFSAERLKGVDSTLKIQPAELGDSAMYLCDISRTLVSPLHFGNGTRLTVT.

This clonotype was seen a single time. The junction does not match germline at one end; this may be a read error. The V call is TRBV6-6, the J call TRBJ1-5; no clear D. Germline V gene lookup returns CDR1 MNHNY and CDR2 SVGAGI (reference sequence). The CDR3 sequence is 14 residues long. The CDR3 DNA reads TGTACCAGCAGTTATGAACAATTCAATCAGCCCCAGCATTTT. Translation gives CTSSYEQFNQPQHF.

About this clonotype itself: The junction shows a germline mismatch at one end, possibly a read error. The chain employs TRBV29-1 and TRBJ2-7; D unclear. Germline assignment: CDR1 SQVTM and CDR2 ANQGSEA. CDR3 length: 14 amino acids. CDR3 DNA: TGCAGTATCCCAGACATGGTGGATCAGGTTGAGCAATACTTC. Its translation: CSIPDMVDQVEQYF.

This clonotype was seen ten or more times. The rearrangement links TRBV6-5 to TRBJ2-5, with TRBD1 identical over 7 bases. The V segment lost 4 bases and the J segment 2 bases; nucleotides outside the gene matches: 10. Germline assignment: CDR1 MNHEY and CDR2 SVGAGI. The CDR3 consists of 16 residues. This CDR3 is CASSSQGHRGQETQYF. CDR3 in DNA: TGTGCCAGCAGTTCACAGGGGCATAGGGGGCAAGAGACCCAGTACTTC.

This clonotype occurred once. The rearrangement links TRBV6-1 to TRBJ1-2; a possible D gene is TRBD1 (5 bases). CDR1 and CDR2 from the germline V gene are MNHNS and SASEGT. The CDR3 length is 14 residues. V lost 7 bases and J 3 bases, leaving 15 bases between the germline ends. The CDR3 sequence is CASTITVGDYGYTF. CDR3 bases: TGTGCCAGCACCATAACGGTAGGGGACTATGGCTACACCTTC.

CDR3 bases: TGTGCCAGCAGCAAACCGGTCAACTCCTACAATGAGCAGTTCTTC. Residues: CASSKPVNSYNEQFF. V is TRBV21-1 and J is TRBJ2-1. TRBV21-1 is given as a pseudogene. There are 15 residues in the CDR3.

Notes on this clonotype: At one end, the junction sequence differs from germline, possibly due to a read error. The chain's CDR3 is CASSYSSKWEINTGELFF. The CDR3 DNA reads TGTGCCAGCAGTTACTCGAGTAAGTGGGAGATAAACACCGGGGAGCTGTTCTTT. This chain joins TRBV6-2 or TRBV6-3 and TRBJ2-2, with a possible D match to TRBD2 (5 bases). Germline CDR1 reads MNHEY; CDR2 reads SVGEGT. The CDR3 length is 18 residues.

A word on this clonotype: A read error may account for a junction end that differs from germline. V gene TRBV11-2 combines with J gene TRBJ2-1; tentatively, D is TRBD1 (5 bases). Germline V gene sequence: CDR1 SGHAT, CDR2 FQNNGV. The CDR3 has 17 residues. The DNA of the CDR3 is TGTGCCAGCAGCTTAGATAGGGGCGAGTGGTTCTACAATGAACAGTTCTTC. Its protein product is CASSLDRGEWFYNEQFF.

A word on this clonotype: The junction does not match germline at one end; this may be a read error. The rearrangement links TRBV4-3 to TRBJ2-5; maybe TRBD2 (6 bases). Per germline, CDR1 LGHNA and CDR2 YSLEER. CDR3 length: 16 residues. The CDR3 is CASSQGEGREIETQYF. CDR3 in DNA: TGCGCCAGCAGCCAAGGCGAGGGGCGGGAAATAGAGACCCAGTACTTT.

J is TRBJ1-2 and V is TRBV6-5; the D is unclear. The CDR3 is 13 residues long. Germline CDR1 and CDR2: MNHEY and SVGAGI. The ends were cut back, 6 bases at V and 8 bases at J, with 16 bases in the middle. The CDR3 sequence is CASSHDIASGYTF. CDR3 sequence (DNA): TGTGCCAGCAGCCACGACATCGCGAGCGGCTACACCTTC.

In this sample, this clonotype turned up once. Mismatch with germline at one junction end may stem from a read error. The rearrangement links TRBV6-6 to TRBJ2-1, with 9 bases that match TRBD2. This CDR3 is built from 16 residues. Germline CDR1 reads MNHNY; CDR2 reads SVGAGI (reference sequence). CDR3 amino acids: CANSPTTAGGGNEQFF. The CDR3 nucleotides are TGTGCCAACAGTCCGACCACAGCGGGAGGCGGGAATGAGCAGTTCTTC.

This clonotype was detected only once. The chain links TRBV4-2 to TRBJ2-7; TRBD2 agrees at 7 bases. Germline V CDR1 and CDR2: LGHNA, YNFKEQ. The CDR3 loop spans 15 amino acids. V dropped 4 bases and J dropped 5; count of bases not matched to a gene: 11. The CDR3 DNA reads TGTGCCAGCAGCCTAGGTCCGGGAGGAGAGGACGAGCAGTACTTC. It translates to CASSLGPGGEDEQYF.

Regarding this clonotype: Compared with germline, one end of the junction differs, possibly owing to a read error. CDR3 nucleotides: TGTACCTGGAGTGGAGGCAGGACCTACGAGCAGTACTTC. This codes for CTWSGGRTYEQYF. This sequence joins TRBV30 and TRBJ2-7, with TRBD2 as a possible D gene (5 bases). This CDR3 is built from 13 residues. CDR1 and CDR2 from the germline V gene are GTSNPN and SVGIG (reference sequence).

The chain employs TRBV12-3 or TRBV12-4 and TRBJ2-5, with D tentatively TRBD2 (5 bases). The CDR3 runs 13 residues. CDR3: CVRSLSGVESQYF. As DNA, the CDR3 is TGTGTCAGAAGTTTGTCCGGGGTTGAGTCCCAGTACTTC.